The next 32 T cell receptor beta chains were all read from a single sample in a study of T cell responses to AZD1222 COVID-19 vaccine. Libraries were prepared by immunoSEQ multiplex PCR; TCRdb keeps only in-frame clonotypes and omits some of them. In the table there are about 160,000 clones, roughly 90% of which are singletons. Sequences were derived from peripheral blood, sampled on day 0 of AZD1222 vaccination. These receptors came from an adult in good health.

The chain uses TRBV7-6 and TRBJ2-1, with TRBD2 identical over 12 bases. This CDR3 is 19 amino acids long. The junction had 14 bases not matched to a gene; V was cut back by 5 bases and J by 3 bases. The germline V gene has CDR1 SGHVS and CDR2 FNYEAQ. In nucleotides, the CDR3 is TGTGCCAGCAGCCCCCACGCTAGCGGGAGGGCCTTAGGCTACAATGAGCAGTTCTTC. Its protein is CASSPHASGRALGYNEQFF.

The J gene is TRBJ1-6, the V gene TRBV19; D not resolved. Germline-derived CDR1 and CDR2 are LNHDA and SQIVND (reference sequence). Trimming cost V 1 base and J 0 bases, with 4 bases left between them. The CDR3 has 15 amino acids. The CDR3 DNA sequence: TGTGCCAGTAGTATAGGGAGCTCCTATAATTCACCCCTCCACTTT. Translation: CASSIGSSYNSPLHF.

The CDR3 protein is CATDRGTEAFF. CDR3 in DNA: TGTGCCACGGACAGGGGTACTGAAGCTTTCTTT. V gene TRBV12-3 or TRBV12-4 combines with J gene TRBJ1-1; 9 bases agree with TRBD1. V trimming: 10 bases; J trimming: 5 bases; junction bases outside the gene matches: 2. The CDR3 covers 11 residues.

The genes are TRBV30 and TRBJ2-1; 8 bases fit TRBD2. Losses at the gene ends were 4 bases for V and 5 bases for J; bases not matched to a gene: 7. This CDR3 is 14 amino acids long. CDR1 is GTSNPN, CDR2 SVGIG, per germline (reference sequence). The CDR3 coding sequence is TGTGCCTGGACCTATAGCGGGATGGACAATGAGCAGTTCTTC. This sequence encodes CAWTYSGMDNEQFF.

This rearrangement joins TRBV28 to TRBJ2-4; unclear D gene. From germline, CDR1 is MDHEN and CDR2 SYDVKM. Trimming stripped 7 bases from V and 6 bases from J, with 16 bases between. The CDR3 consists of 14 residues. CDR3 nucleotides: TGTGCCAGCACCCCTGACGGCCCCAGAAACATTCAGTACTTC. Translating it yields CASTPDGPRNIQYF. The entire variable domain, with the rest obtained from reference TRBV28 and TRBJ2-4, is as follows: DVKVTQSSRYLVKRTGEKVFLECVQDMDHENMFWYRQDPGLGLRLIYFSYDVKMKEKGDIPEGYSVSREKKERFSLILESASTNQTSMYLCASTPDGPRNIQYFGAGTRLSVL.

V is TRBV9 and J is TRBJ2-7; D is undetermined. Per the germline V gene, CDR1 is SGDLS and CDR2 is YYNGEE. V was cut by 2 bases and J by 2 bases, with 20 bases left in between. This CDR3 has 17 amino acids. CDR3 amino acids: CASSVSISGSRPYEQYF. Written as DNA, the CDR3 is TGTGCCAGCAGCGTCTCAATATCCGGGTCGCGGCCCTACGAGCAGTACTTC.

This chain links TRBV7-3 with TRBJ2-6; 9 bases are shared with TRBD1. The CDR3 has 17 residues. From germline, CDR1 is SGHTA and CDR2 FQGTGA. Trimming removed 5 bases from V and 0 bases from J; junction bases left unmatched: 5. The CDR3: CASSAGTGYSGANVLTF. The CDR3 DNA is TGTGCCAGCAGCGCCGGGACAGGGTACTCTGGGGCCAACGTCCTGACTTTC.

V gene TRBV18 combines with J gene TRBJ1-2; D remains unclear. Germline CDR1 reads KGHSH; CDR2 reads LQKENI. V was cut by 4 bases and J by 7 bases, with 16 bases left in between. This CDR3 region has 14 residues. The CDR3 region has the DNA TGTGCCAGCTCACGGTCTGGGGAGAAGGGTGGCTACACCTTC. Its protein product is CASSRSGEKGGYTF.

The V and J genes are TRBV29-1 and TRBJ1-6; TRBD1 matches 7 bases. The CDR3 is 19 residues long. Per the germline V gene, CDR1 is SQVTM and CDR2 is ANQGSEA. V dropped 0 bases and J dropped 8; count of bases not matched to a gene: 19. The CDR3, as DNA: TGCAGCGTTGAAGAATGCTTAGGACAGGATTCATATTTGGATTCACCCCTCCACTTT. Encoded protein: CSVEECLGQDSYLDSPLHF.

This chain links TRBV24-1 with TRBJ2-1; 8 positions agree with TRBD2. CDR1 and CDR2 from the germline V gene are KGHDR and SFDVKD. The trim removed 0 bases at V and 7 bases at J, leaving 10 bases unmatched. The CDR3 has 17 amino acids. CDR3 nucleotide sequence: TGTGCCACCAGTGATTTGCGGGGGGGAGGGCAGCGGAATGAGCAGTTCTTC. It is translated as CATSDLRGGGQRNEQFF.

The chain recombines TRBV6-2 or TRBV6-3 with TRBJ2-3, with D hard to call. Germline CDR1 MNHEY, CDR2 SVGEGT. V lost 0 bases and J lost 8, with 9 bases in between. The CDR3 has 13 residues. The DNA of the CDR3 is TGTGCCAGCAGTTACTCCGGGCAAGTTACGCAGTATTTT. It encodes CASSYSGQVTQYF.

J is TRBJ2-7 and V is TRBV6-2 or TRBV6-3, with TRBD1 matching over 7 bases. Trimming took 6 bases from V and 2 from J; bases not matched to a gene: 7. The CDR3 covers 14 residues. The germline V gene encodes CDR1 MNHEY and CDR2 SVGEGT. CDR3 amino acids: CASSLGTVTYEQYF. The CDR3, as DNA: TGTGCCAGCAGCCTCGGGACAGTAACCTACGAGCAGTACTTC.

Comment on this clone: The sample contains more than one DNA sequence encoding this CDR3. The genes are TRBV13 and TRBJ2-7, with 9 positions matching TRBD1. This CDR3 is built from 13 residues. After removal of 0 bases from V and 7 bases from J, the junction contained 1 base not matched to a gene. Germline lookup yields CDR1 PRHDT and CDR2 FYEKMQ (reference sequence). The DNA of the CDR3 is TGTGCCAGCAGCTTAGGGACAGGGGGGGAGCAGTACTTC. It specifies CASSLGTGGEQYF.

V gene TRBV6-5 combines with J gene TRBJ1-6; D gene ambiguous. There are 13 residues in the CDR3. Between the trimmed V and J ends, which lost 5 bases and 14 bases, there was a span of 16 bases. Germline V lookup: CDR1 MNHEY, CDR2 SVGAGI. The CDR3 spells CASSPPAPIALHF. CDR3 in DNA: TGTGCCAGCAGTCCCCCGGCCCCTATCGCCCTCCACTTT.

A single count supports this clone. This chain uses TRBV30 with TRBJ2-7; 7 bases map to TRBD2. This CDR3 is built from 13 residues. V shed 0 bases, J shed 4 bases, and the junction held 3 bases outside the gene matches. Germline V lookup: CDR1 GTSNPN, CDR2 SVGIG (reference sequence). The CDR3 loop is CAWSVSGKYEQYF. The CDR3 bases are TGTGCCTGGAGTGTAAGCGGGAAATACGAGCAGTACTTC.

V is TRBV5-1 and J is TRBJ2-4; possibly TRBD1 for D (6 bases). Deletions cut 4 bases from V and 3 bases from J, with 11 bases between. CDR1 is SGHRS and CDR2 is YFSETQ in the germline V gene. This CDR3 spans 14 amino acids. The CDR3 DNA reads as TGCGCCAGCAGCATAGGACAGCACAAAAACATTCAGTACTTC. Protein: CASSIGQHKNIQYF.

This chain connects TRBV28 to TRBJ1-2; 10 nucleotides agree with TRBD1. Trimming at V came to 4 bases and at J to 8 bases, leaving 4 bases not matched to a gene. Looked up from germline, CDR1 is MDHEN and CDR2 is SYDVKM. The CDR3 totals 13 residues. The DNA of the CDR3 is TGTGCCAGCAGTTGGGGACAGGGGAGGGGCTACACCTTC. This sequence encodes CASSWGQGRGYTF.

The chain combines TRBV27 with TRBJ1-2; D remains unclear. Germline V gene sequence: CDR1 MNHEY, CDR2 SMNVEV (reference sequence). V lost 3 bases and J 6 bases, leaving 14 bases between the germline ends. The CDR3 totals 14 residues. CDR3 sequence: CASSFIDKVDGYTF. CDR3 coding DNA: TGTGCCAGCAGTTTTATCGACAAGGTTGATGGCTACACCTTC.

This sequence joins TRBV19 and TRBJ1-1, with D unresolved. This CDR3 comprises 15 residues. CDR1 and CDR2 from the germline V gene are LNHDA and SQIVND (reference sequence). The V gene lost 0 bases and the J gene lost 1 base, with 9 bases spanning the gap. The CDR3 coding sequence is TGTGCCAGTAGTATAGACGGGTCGGGGAACACTGAAGCTTTCTTT. Translated, it gives CASSIDGSGNTEAFF.

The chain combines TRBV2 with TRBJ2-7; TRBD1 matches 9 bases. V lost 6 bases, J lost 5 bases, and 8 bases stayed unmatched. This CDR3 contains 14 residues. Germline values: CDR1 SNHLY, CDR2 FYNNEI. CDR3 in DNA: TGTGCCAGCAGAGAGGGACAGGGCATCGACGAGCAGTACTTC. Translating gives CASREGQGIDEQYF.

J is TRBJ1-1 and V is TRBV28; a weak D match, TRBD1 (5 bases). V was clipped by 3 bases and J by 8 bases, with 22 bases between them. Germline loops: CDR1 MDHEN, CDR2 SYDVKM. This CDR3 has 16 residues. CDR3: CASSFSGTSSWLEAFF. The DNA of the CDR3 is TGTGCCAGCAGTTTCTCCGGGACCTCTTCTTGGCTGGAAGCTTTCTTT.

This chain connects TRBV11-3 to TRBJ2-6; a possible D gene is TRBD1 (6 bases). Germline V gene sequence: CDR1 SGHNT, CDR2 YENEEA. The CDR3 is made up of 15 amino acids. V shed 5 bases and J shed 0 bases, with 8 bases lying between them. CDR3 coding DNA: TGTGCCAGCAGCCCACAGGGCTCTGGGGCCAACGTCCTGACTTTC. Translated, it gives CASSPQGSGANVLTF.

This chain joins TRBV11-2 and TRBJ2-3; TRBD2 is a possible D gene (5 bases). Trimming removed 1 base from V and 0 bases from J, with 5 bases in between. CDR3 length: 14 amino acids. The germline V gene encodes CDR1 SGHAT and CDR2 FQNNGV. CDR3 sequence (DNA): TGTGCCAGCAGCTTAGGGACTAGCACAGATACGCAGTATTTT. Amino acid sequence: CASSLGTSTDTQYF.

This clone came up a few times. The V gene is TRBV18, the J gene TRBJ2-3, with TRBD2 matching over 15 bases. CDR3 size: 16 residues. V was pared by 5 bases and J by 4 bases, with 4 bases of the junction left unmatched. The germline CDR1 and CDR2 sequences are KGHSH and LQKENI. CDR3 loop: CASSKGLAGGPDTQYF. The CDR3 DNA is TGTGCCAGCTCAAAAGGACTAGCGGGAGGGCCAGATACGCAGTATTTT. Using reference TRBV18 and TRBJ2-3 for the parts outside the CDR3, the full variable domain is NAGVMQNPRHLVRRRGQEARLRCSPMKGHSHVYWYRQLPEEGLKFMVYLQKENIIDESGMPKERFSAEFPKEGPSILRIQQVVRGDSAAYFCASSKGLAGGPDTQYFGPGTRLTVL.

The chain uses TRBV7-2 and TRBJ2-2; weak D call: TRBD2 (6 bases). Trimming took 5 bases from V and 6 from J, leaving 16 bases between them. Germline CDR1 SGHTA, CDR2 FQGNSA. The CDR3 sequence is 15 residues long. This CDR3 is CASSPRDSESGELFF. CDR3 coding DNA: TGTGCCAGCAGCCCTCGGGACTCCGAATCCGGGGAGCTGTTTTTT.

A few counts support this clone. This rearrangement joins TRBV6-2 or TRBV6-3 to TRBJ2-7; unclear D gene. V lost 2 bases to trimming and J lost 2 bases, with 10 bases between them. The germline V gene has CDR1 MNHEY and CDR2 SVGEGT. The CDR3 has 14 residues. The CDR3 region is CASSYVPRTYEQYF. The CDR3, as DNA: TGTGCCAGCAGTTACGTTCCCAGGACCTACGAGCAGTACTTC.

This rearrangement joins TRBV18 to TRBJ1-6; tentatively, D is TRBD1 (6 bases). Germline-derived CDR1 and CDR2 are KGHSH and LQKENI. The CDR3 length is 13 residues. V was pared by 6 bases and J by 6 bases, with 9 bases between. Here the CDR3 DNA reads TGTGCCAGCTCCGCGGACAGTAATTCACCCCTCCACTTT. Its protein is CASSADSNSPLHF. The full variable domain, with the rest looked up from reference TRBV18 and TRBJ1-6, is NAGVMQNPRHLVRRRGQEARLRCSPMKGHSHVYWYRQLPEEGLKFMVYLQKENIIDESGMPKERFSAEFPKEGPSILRIQQVVRGDSAAYFCASSADSNSPLHFGNGTRLTVT.

The chain carries TRBV29-1 and TRBJ1-2; 10 nucleotides align to TRBD1. Germline V gives CDR1 SQVTM, CDR2 ANQGSEA. J was trimmed by 8 bases and V by 1 base; bases with no gene match: 4. CDR3 size: 13 residues. CDR3: CSVEARTGGGYTF. The CDR3 coding sequence is TGCAGCGTTGAAGCCAGGACAGGGGGAGGCTACACCTTC.

The chain couples TRBV12-2 to TRBJ1-3. TRBV12-2 represents a pseudogene. The CDR3 contains 16 residues. The CDR3 loop is CASRQRRGATGNTIYF. As DNA, the CDR3 is TGTGCAAGTCGCCAGAGGCGGGGGGCAACTGGAAACACCATATATTTT.

The chain employs TRBV4-3 and TRBJ2-2; the match to TRBD1 covers 7 bases. Germline CDR1 and CDR2: LGHNA and YSLEER. V lost 2 bases, J lost 6 bases, and 3 bases stayed unmatched. The CDR3 length is 14 residues. Written as DNA, the CDR3 is TGCGCCAGCAGCCAAAATACAGGGGCCGGGGAGCTGTTTTTT. Translated: CASSQNTGAGELFF.

V and J are TRBV20-1 and TRBJ1-2, with TRBD1 matching 8 bases. The V segment lost 3 bases and the J segment 6 bases; nucleotides outside the gene matches: 12. CDR1 is DFQATT and CDR2 is SNEGSKA in the germline V gene (reference sequence). The CDR3 consists of 15 residues. The CDR3 nucleotides are TGCAGTGCTAGTTCCAGCTCGGCAGGGGGCGATGGCTACACCTTC. Translation: CSASSSSAGGDGYTF.

J is TRBJ2-5 and V is TRBV5-1; possibly TRBD2 for D (6 bases). Per the germline V gene, CDR1 is SGHRS and CDR2 is YFSETQ. Deletions cut 4 bases from V and 0 bases from J, with 13 bases between. The CDR3 runs to 15 residues. DNA of the CDR3: TGCGCCAGCAGCCAGGGACTCCACAACCAAGAGACCCAGTACTTC. Protein: CASSQGLHNQETQYF.